These 3 T cell receptor beta chains were all obtained from the same sample, sequenced in a study of T cells after yellow fever vaccination. TCRdb ran MiXCR on the 5' RACE reads and lists one entry per CDR3 protein. Found here are under 200,000 distinct CDR3 sequences, 11% of them singletons; the top ten hold 35% to 40%. Sequenced material: CD8+ T cells sorted from PBMCs, taken 15 days after the yellow fever booster vaccination. These TCRs come from a man in his late teens or twenties who received the YFV17D yellow fever vaccine.

This chain connects TRBV4-3 to TRBJ2-1; no reliable D call. This CDR3 has 17 amino acids. Germline V gene lookup returns CDR1 LGHNA and CDR2 YSLEER. The germline V and J ends were trimmed by 4 bases and 6 bases, with 22 bases remaining between them. CDR3 sequence (DNA): TGCGCCAGCAGCCCCCTTGAAGTAGCAACCCTACCCAATGAGCAGTTCTTC. It encodes CASSPLEVATLPNEQFF.

J is TRBJ2-3 and V is TRBV20-1; D is unclear. The CDR3 runs 15 residues. V lost 3 bases and J 4 bases, leaving 17 bases between the germline ends. CDR1 DFQATT and CDR2 SNEGSKA come from the germline V gene (reference sequence). The CDR3 reads CSASPAPLLADTQYF. The CDR3 DNA follows: TGCAGTGCTAGCCCCGCCCCCCTACTGGCAGATACGCAGTATTTT.

This clonotype has more than one count but fewer than ten. The chain has TRBV5-1 and TRBJ2-6; D call uncertain. The CDR3 spans 14 residues. The germline V gene has CDR1 SGHRS and CDR2 YFSETQ. V dropped 5 bases and J dropped 4 bases, with 10 bases sitting between them. This CDR3 reads CASRLRSGANVLTF. The CDR3 region has the DNA TGCGCCAGCAGATTGAGGTCCGGGGCCAACGTCCTGACTTTC.